A selection of T cell receptor beta chains follows, all from one sample in a study of tumor T cells in aggressive B-cell lymphoma. Assay used: immunoSEQ multiplex PCR; TCRdb lists only in-frame clones, some missing. This table holds fewer than 3,500 clones, over 80% found once. The sequenced material came from tumor tissue. The receptors come from an adult with diffuse large B cell lymphoma. Both conserved end residues are part of each CDR3. The order of the fields is clone size, D gene, J gene, V gene, CDR3 protein, CDR3 DNA. A D gene is named only where the DNA matches it firmly. Clone size is shown for a subset of rows, as once, few, many or a class of expanded clone.

-,TRBD1,TRBJ1-2,TRBV23-1,CASSHHTGQLRVVDGYTF,TGCGCCAGCAGTCATCACACGGGACAGCTAAGGGTGGTAGACGGCTACACCTTC
-,TRBD2,TRBJ2-3,TRBV5-6,CASSFSGRVDTQYF,TGTGCCAGCAGCTTCTCCGGGAGGGTTGATACGCAGTATTTT
-,TRBD1,TRBJ1-1,TRBV30,CAWGTGQGNTEAFF,TGTGCCTGGGGCACGGGACAGGGAAATACTGAAGCTTTCTTT
-,-,TRBJ1-1,TRBV6-1,CASSGGGPVEAFF,TGTGCCAGCAGTGGGGGGGGTCCGGTGGAAGCTTTCTTT
-,TRBD1,TRBJ1-1,TRBV18,CASSPPDRADTEAFF,TGTGCCAGCTCACCACCGGACAGGGCGGACACTGAAGCTTTCTTT
-,TRBD1,TRBJ1-6,TRBV10-3,CAISPQGGGSPLHF,TGTGCCATCAGCCCACAGGGGGGCGGATCACCCCTCCACTTT
few,-,TRBJ1-2,TRBV10-1,CASSESSPSYGYTF,TGCGCCAGCAGTGAGTCGAGTCCATCCTATGGCTACACCTTC
-,-,TRBJ2-3,TRBV4-2,CASSQEIGSDTQYF,TGTGCCAGCAGCCAAGAGATCGGGTCAGATACGCAGTATTTT
-,TRBD1,TRBJ1-1,TRBV7-3,CASSSGQGYTEAFF,TGTGCCAGCAGCTCCGGACAGGGTTACACTGAAGCTTTCTTT
-,TRBD2,TRBJ2-1,TRBV10-3,CATKTSGGTPYNEQFF,TGTGCCACCAAGACTAGCGGGGGGACCCCTTACAATGAGCAGTTCTTC
-,-,TRBJ2-7,TRBV5-3,CARSLLTDSYKQYF,TGTGCCAGAAGCTTACTTACGGACTCCTACAAGCAATACTTC
-,-,TRBJ1-4,TRBV16,CASSGGTNKKLFF,TGTGCCAGCAGCGGCGGAACTAATAAAAAACTGTTTTTT
once,-,TRBJ2-7,TRBV10-3,CAILRDSSYEQYF,TGTGCCATCCTGCGGGACAGTTCCTACGAGCAGTACTTC
-,TRBD2,TRBJ2-5,TRBV25-1,CASSGGLAGRGRETQYF,TGTGCCAGCAGTGGAGGACTAGCGGGAAGGGGACGGGAGACCCAGTACTTC
-,TRBD1,TRBJ1-2,TRBV13,CASSLGGGQGASDYGYTF,TGTGCCAGCAGCTTAGGAGGGGGACAGGGCGCTTCGGACTATGGCTACACCTTC
-,TRBD1,TRBJ2-6,TRBV19,CASSDATGTDVNSGANVLTF,TGTGCCAGTTCCGACGCGACCGGGACAGATGTTAACTCTGGGGCCAACGTCCTGACTTTC
-,-,TRBJ1-3,TRBV7-6,CASRNRGNTIYF,TGTGCCAGCAGAAACAGGGGAAACACCATATATTTT
-,-,TRBJ1-6,TRBV30,CAWRARTVNNSPLHF,TGTGCCTGGAGAGCCAGGACAGTGAATAATTCACCCCTCCACTTT
-,TRBD1,TRBJ1-5,TRBV11-2,CASSFSGQWRLYSNQPQHF,TGTGCCAGCAGCTTTTCGGGACAGTGGAGATTATATAGCAATCAGCCCCAGCATTTT
-,-,TRBJ1-1,TRBV19,CASSIAIHTEAFF,TGTGCCAGTAGTATTGCGATTCACACTGAAGCTTTCTTT
-,-,TRBJ1-2,TRBV9,CASSPRENYGYTF,TGTGCCAGCAGCCCCAGGGAAAACTATGGCTACACCTTC
-,TRBD2,TRBJ2-1,TRBV6-5,CASSFSGTSGYNEQFF,TGTGCCAGCAGTTTCTCCGGGACTAGCGGTTACAATGAGCAGTTCTTC
-,TRBD1,TRBJ1-1,TRBV2,CASSWDRGRTEAFF,TGTGCCAGCAGTTGGGACAGGGGGCGGACTGAAGCTTTCTTT
-,-,TRBJ1-3,TRBV6-5,CASTDAGSGNTIYF,TGTGCCAGCACCGACGCGGGATCTGGAAACACCATATATTTT
-,-,TRBJ1-1,TRBV5-1,CASSLSGDMNTEAFF,TGCGCCAGCAGCTTGTCCGGGGACATGAACACTGAAGCTTTCTTT
once,-,TRBJ2-5,TRBV29-1,CSVAESETQYF,TGCAGCGTTGCAGAATCGGAGACCCAGTACTTC
-,TRBD1,TRBJ1-4,TRBV2,CASSEQGARGEKLFF,TGTGCCAGCAGTGAACAGGGGGCTCGCGGTGAAAAACTGTTTTTT
-,TRBD1,TRBJ1-2,TRBV19,CASRDRDRNYGYTF,TGTGCCAGCCGGGACAGGGATCGTAACTATGGCTACACCTTC
-,-,TRBJ2-5,TRBV5-1,CASSLVASKGETQYF,TGCGCCAGCAGCTTGGTGGCTAGCAAGGGAGAGACCCAGTACTTC
-,TRBD1,TRBJ2-7,TRBV9,CASSVAGTEFYEQYF,TGTGCCAGCAGCGTAGCTGGGACAGAATTTTACGAGCAGTACTTC
-,-,TRBJ2-1,TRBV5-1,CASGGQSSYNEQFF,TGCGCCAGCGGTGGACAGAGCTCCTACAATGAGCAGTTCTTC
-,TRBD2,TRBJ2-7,TRBV4-1,CASSQRTSGTYEQYF,TGCGCCAGCAGCCAACGGACTAGCGGTACTTACGAGCAGTACTTT
-,TRBD2,TRBJ2-3,TRBV2,CASSGTSGGAADTQYF,TGTGCCAGCAGTGGGACTAGCGGGGGGGCTGCAGATACGCAGTATTTT
-,TRBD2,TRBJ2-1,TRBV2,CASRDRTSGGYNEQFF,TGTGCCAGCAGGGATCGGACTAGCGGGGGTTACAATGAGCAGTTCTTC
few,TRBD1,TRBJ1-2,TRBV4-1,CASSQEGGQGVYGYTF,TGCGCCAGCAGCCAAGAGGGGGGACAGGGGGTATATGGCTACACCTTC
-,TRBD1,TRBJ2-1,TRBV11-3,CASSSRTGRPYNEQFF,TGTGCCAGCAGCTCCAGGACAGGGAGGCCCTACAATGAGCAGTTCTTC
-,-,TRBJ1-5,TRBV30,CAWSVGGVLQPQHF,TGTGCCTGGAGTGTCGGAGGGGTTCTTCAGCCCCAGCATTTT
-,TRBD2,TRBJ2-1,TRBV9,CASSPSPPGLAGGNEQFF,TGTGCCAGCAGCCCCTCCCCCCCGGGACTAGCGGGAGGTAATGAGCAGTTCTTC
-,-,TRBJ1-1,TRBV19,CASSTRVTWFEAFF,TGTGCCAGTAGTACCCGGGTGACCTGGTTCGAAGCTTTCTTT
once,TRBD1,TRBJ2-3,TRBV6-1,CASMDRGLTDTQYF,TGTGCCAGCATGGACAGGGGGTTGACAGATACGCAGTATTTT
-,TRBD1,TRBJ1-2,TRBV7-2,CASSRRQGIGYTF,TGTGCCAGCAGCCGGAGACAGGGTATCGGCTACACCTTC
-,-,TRBJ1-1,TRBV4-3,CASSQDLFSPTGRMNTEAFF,TGCGCCAGCAGCCAAGATCTGTTTAGCCCCACAGGCCGTATGAACACTGAAGCTTTCTTT
-,TRBD1,TRBJ1-5,TRBV7-2,CASRLGQGGQPQHF,TGTGCCAGCAGACTCGGACAGGGTGGTCAGCCCCAGCATTTT
-,-,TRBJ2-3,TRBV2,CASSEGLSTQYF,TGTGCCAGCAGTGAGGGGCTGTCTACGCAGTATTTT